The 11 T cell receptor beta chains below were found in one sample sequenced in a study of tissue T cells after allogeneic stem cell transplantation. Stated time point: mouse harvest day 7 after allogeneic transplant. Each mouse received 10^7 T-cell-depleted marrow cells plus 10^6 splenic CD5+ T cells by tail vein. Generated by immunoSEQ multiplex PCR, the TCRdb table keeps only in-frame clones and is missing some. The table includes over 8,500 clones, 44% detected once. Material: skin. These receptors were taken from a female BALB/c mouse given C57BL/6 T cells with graft-versus-host disease after an allogeneic hematopoietic cell transplant.

About this clone: All gene names here are mouse names. The DNA ends 1 residue before the CDR3 does, and the rest of the CDR3 is filled in from the germline J gene. The rearrangement uses TRBV14 and TRBJ2-7; 11 bases align to TRBD2. Trimming cost V 4 bases and J 4 bases; bases outside gene matches: 1. The CDR3 length is 13 residues. Germline CDR1 and CDR2: SGHDT and FRDEAV. The sequenced part of the CDR3 DNA is TGTGCCAGCAGTCGGGACTGGGGGTATGAACAGTAC. Translated, it gives CASSRDWGYEQY. The full CDR3 is CASSRDWGYEQYF.

A word on this clone: Gene names are mouse gene names. The read ends 1 residue early relative to the CDR3; the germline J gene fills the gap. The gene calls are TRBV26 and TRBJ2-7; no firm D call. The V end was cut by 0 bases, the J end by 1 base, with 7 bases between. Germline V gives CDR1 KGHPV, CDR2 FQNQEV (reference sequence). The CDR3 loop spans 14 amino acids. The DNA read from the CDR3 is TGTGCCAGCAGTCTGTCGGCGGGGTCCTATGAACAGTAC. Encoded protein: CASSLSAGSYEQY. The full CDR3 sequence reads CASSLSAGSYEQYF.

Concerning this clone itself: Mouse gene names apply. The sequence runs out 1 residue before the end of the CDR3; the remainder is reconstructed from the germline J gene. V gene TRBV3 combines with J gene TRBJ2-5; 7 bases match TRBD2. Germline V gives CDR1 SNHLY, CDR2 FYNGKV (reference sequence). This CDR3 region has 14 residues. V was pared by 6 bases and J by 0 bases, with 3 bases of the junction left unmatched. The CDR3 sequence is CASSVGGNQDTQYF. The sequenced CDR3 bases are TGTGCCAGCAGTGTGGGGGGTAACCAAGACACCCAGTAC. Full variable domain (remainder filled in from reference TRBV3 and TRBJ2-5): GPKVLQIPSHQIIDMGQMVTLNCDPVSNHLYFYWYKQILGQQMEFLVNFYNGKVMEKSKLFKDQFSVERPDGSYFTLKIQPTALEDSAVYFCASSVGGNQDTQYFGPGTRLLVL.

As for this clone: Gene names and germline match the mouse. Read sequence stops 1 residue before the CDR3 end, and the germline J gene provides the missing end. The rearrangement uses TRBV26 and TRBJ2-7, with D possibly being TRBD1 (6 bases). CDR1 KGHPV and CDR2 FQNQEV come from the germline V gene (reference sequence). The CDR3 runs to 14 residues. Trimming shortened V by 4 bases and J by 0 bases, and 10 bases separated the two germline ends. The CDR3 spells CASSPRDNSYEQYF. CDR3 DNA, as far as it was read: TGTGCCAGCAGTCCCCGGGACAACTCCTATGAACAGTAC.

A word on this clone: Gene names refer to mouse genes. Read coverage stops 1 residue before the CDR3 terminus; the germline J gene supplies the remainder. The gene calls are TRBV17 and TRBJ1-6; TRBD1 aligns across 7 bases. Being an ORF, TRBJ1-6 has a function that is uncertain. V was clipped by 5 bases and J by 11 bases; unmatched bases: 6. Per germline, CDR1 MNHDT and CDR2 YYDKIL. The CDR3 length is 13 residues. CDR3 in amino acids: CASSETGRTPLYF. The sequenced CDR3 bases are TGTGCTAGCAGTGAGACAGGGAGGACGCCCCTCTAC.

In the case of this clone: Gene names follow the mouse nomenclature. The missing CDR3 end, 1 residue past where the read stops, is filled in from the germline J gene. The rearrangement uses TRBV4 and TRBJ2-7, with a possible D match to TRBD1 (5 bases). The ends were cut back, 5 bases at V and 4 bases at J, with 9 bases in the middle. Germline V gene sequence: CDR1 LGHDT, CDR2 YNNKQL (reference sequence). The CDR3 sequence is 12 residues long. Here the CDR3 reads CASSQGEYEQYF. The CDR3 bases that were read are TGTGCCAGCAGCCAAGGGGAGTATGAACAGTAC.

Concerning this clone: Gene and germline names: mouse. The CDR3 is cut off 1 residue early in the read; its end comes from the germline J gene. This chain connects TRBV1 to TRBJ1-5; TRBD1 agrees at 10 bases. The V gene end was trimmed by 4 bases and the J gene end by 3 bases; junction bases not matched to a gene: 0. CDR1 NSQYPW and CDR2 LRSPGD come from the germline V gene (reference sequence). This CDR3 is built from 14 residues. Here the CDR3 reads CTCSGTGGNQAPLF. Incomplete CDR3 DNA: TGCACCTGCAGTGGGACAGGGGGCAACCAGGCTCCGCTT.

This clone was counted only a few times. Germline and genes here are mouse. The CDR3 extends 1 residue past the end of the read, so its final part is completed from the germline J gene. The V call is TRBV2, the J call TRBJ1-5, with unresolved D. The CDR3 has 15 residues. CDR1 is LGHNA and CDR2 is YSYQKL in the germline V gene. V lost 0 bases and J 1 base, leaving 7 bases between the germline ends. The CDR3 DNA, read in part, is TGTGCCAGCAGCCAAGATTGGGCAAACAACCAGGCTCCGCTT. Its protein product is CASSQDWANNQAPL. From start to end, the CDR3 is CASSQDWANNQAPLF.

This clone was seen a handful of times. Mouse germline and gene names are used. The observed sequence ends 1 residue before the CDR3 terminus, with the missing tail filled in from the germline J gene. The chain employs TRBV13-3 and TRBJ2-3; 7 bases are a match to TRBD2. The V segment lost 3 bases and the J segment 0 bases; nucleotides outside the gene matches: 1. Looked up from germline, CDR1 is NNHDY and CDR2 is SYVADS. The CDR3 length is 14 residues. This CDR3 reads CASSGGGSAETLYF. The CDR3 bases that were read are TGTGCCAGCAGTGGGGGGGGGAGTGCAGAAACGCTGTAT.

Remarks on this clone: These gene names are mouse names. The DNA read from the CDR3 is TGCTCCAGCAGTCACAGGGTTTCCAACGAAAGATTATTT. It codes for CSSSHRVSNERLF. The full CDR3 sequence reads CSSSHRVSNERLFF. The V call is TRBV23, the J call TRBJ1-4; TRBD1 is taken as the D call from the table, unchecked against the DNA. The CDR3 end lies 1 residue beyond the end of the read and is filled in from the germline J gene. The CDR3 has 14 residues. Germline CDR1 and CDR2: KGHTA and FQNQQP.

This clone turned up a few times. Gene names and germline match the mouse. The DNA ends 1 residue before the CDR3 does, and the rest of the CDR3 is filled in from the germline J gene. The V gene is TRBV14, the J gene TRBJ2-1; 9 bases agree with TRBD1. J gave up 4 bases and V 1 base, and 0 bases lay outside the gene matches. Germline CDR1 is SGHDT and CDR2 is FRDEAV. This CDR3 spans 14 amino acids. CDR3 region: CASSFGTGYAEQFF. The covered CDR3 bases are TGTGCCAGCAGTTTCGGGACAGGGTATGCTGAGCAGTTC.